These T cell receptor beta chains were read from a single sample in a study of blood T cell repertoires in COVID-19. TCRdb's table, derived via immunoSEQ multiplex PCR, lists solely in-frame clones and lacks some. The table lists just over 65,000 clones, 75% to 90% of them singletons. The specimen sequenced was peripheral blood. Every receptor here comes from a man aged 25 to 40 with acute or convalescent COVID-19. The CDR3 runs from the conserved cysteine through the conserved F or W. The order of the fields is V gene, J gene, clone size, D gene, CDR3 protein, CDR3 DNA. The D gene is left open where the match is weak. The size entry is marked missing in some rows and otherwise reads once, few, many or a size class.

v_gene: TRBV30; j_gene: TRBJ1-2; abundance: NA; d_gene: NA; CDR3aa: CAWNQDYNYGYTF; CDR3nt: TGTGCCTGGAATCAGGACTATAACTATGGCTACACCTTC
v_gene: TRBV6-1; j_gene: TRBJ1-2; abundance: NA; d_gene: NA; CDR3aa: CASSDRYGYTF; CDR3nt: TGTGCCAGCAGTGACCGGTATGGCTACACCTTC
v_gene: TRBV6-5; j_gene: TRBJ2-1; abundance: NA; d_gene: TRBD2; CDR3aa: CASSYRTSEEQFF; CDR3nt: TGTGCCAGCAGTTACAGGACTAGCGAAGAGCAGTTCTTC
v_gene: TRBV3-1/TRBV3-2; j_gene: TRBJ2-7; abundance: once; d_gene: TRBD2; CDR3aa: CASSQGTSGRAQYF; CDR3nt: TGTGCCAGCAGCCAAGGGACTAGCGGGCGGGCGCAGTACTTC
v_gene: TRBV23-1; j_gene: TRBJ1-5; abundance: once; d_gene: NA; CDR3aa: CASGNRVIKPQHF; CDR3nt: TGCGCCAGCGGCAACAGGGTAATTAAGCCCCAGCATTTT
v_gene: TRBV7-6; j_gene: TRBJ2-2; abundance: NA; d_gene: NA; CDR3aa: CASSRAGTNTGELFF; CDR3nt: TGTGCCAGCAGCCGAGCCGGGACTAACACCGGGGAGCTGTTTTTT
v_gene: TRBV5-1; j_gene: TRBJ2-3; abundance: NA; d_gene: TRBD2; CDR3aa: CASSLRGGMLAMDTQYF; CDR3nt: TGCGCCAGCAGCTTGCGGGGGGGGATGCTGGCAATGGATACGCAGTATTTT
v_gene: TRBV7-3; j_gene: TRBJ2-3; abundance: NA; d_gene: NA; CDR3aa: CASSLGAGTDTQYF; CDR3nt: TGTGCCAGCAGCTTAGGGGCGGGCACAGATACGCAGTATTTT
v_gene: TRBV28; j_gene: TRBJ1-4; abundance: NA; d_gene: NA; CDR3aa: CASSLLGASEKLFF; CDR3nt: TGTGCCAGCAGTTTATTAGGGGCAAGTGAAAAACTGTTTTTT
v_gene: TRBV19; j_gene: TRBJ2-1; abundance: once; d_gene: NA; CDR3aa: CASSRGGGVDEQFF; CDR3nt: TGTGCCAGTAGTAGGGGAGGGGGGGTCGATGAGCAGTTCTTC
v_gene: TRBV27; j_gene: TRBJ1-1; abundance: few; d_gene: NA; CDR3aa: CASSLSGARNTEAFF; CDR3nt: TGTGCCAGCAGTTTATCGGGGGCTAGGAACACTGAAGCTTTCTTT
v_gene: TRBV6-6; j_gene: TRBJ2-6; abundance: NA; d_gene: NA; CDR3aa: CASTERDTGANVLTF; CDR3nt: TGTGCCAGCACGGAACGGGACACTGGGGCCAACGTCCTGACTTTC
v_gene: TRBV9; j_gene: TRBJ2-1; abundance: NA; d_gene: TRBD1; CDR3aa: CASSGQGTHNEQFF; CDR3nt: TGTGCCAGCAGCGGACAGGGTACCCACAATGAGCAGTTCTTC
v_gene: TRBV7-9; j_gene: TRBJ2-3; abundance: NA; d_gene: NA; CDR3aa: CASGPQQGPPYF; CDR3nt: TGTGCCAGCGGCCCTCAACAGGGACCCCCGTATTTT
v_gene: TRBV4-1; j_gene: TRBJ2-2; abundance: NA; d_gene: NA; CDR3aa: CASSQGARGAGELFF; CDR3nt: TGCGCCAGCAGCCAGGGGGCCAGGGGGGCCGGGGAGCTGTTTTTT
v_gene: TRBV20-1; j_gene: TRBJ2-1; abundance: NA; d_gene: TRBD2; CDR3aa: CSAKRAGEPFF; CDR3nt: TGCAGTGCTAAACGAGCGGGAGAACCGTTCTTC
v_gene: TRBV28; j_gene: TRBJ2-7; abundance: NA; d_gene: TRBD2; CDR3aa: CASSLSSGRAPEQYF; CDR3nt: TGTGCCAGCAGCCTTTCTAGCGGGAGGGCCCCCGAGCAGTACTTC
v_gene: TRBV13; j_gene: TRBJ1-2; abundance: NA; d_gene: NA; CDR3aa: CASTLGQGLEGYTF; CDR3nt: TGTGCCAGCACCCTGGGGCAGGGGTTGGAGGGCTACACCTTC
v_gene: TRBV5-1; j_gene: TRBJ1-6; abundance: NA; d_gene: TRBD1; CDR3aa: CASSLGDSSNSPLHF; CDR3nt: TGCGCCAGCAGCTTGGGGGACAGTTCTAATTCACCCCTCCACTTT
v_gene: TRBV4-3; j_gene: TRBJ2-3; abundance: NA; d_gene: NA; CDR3aa: CASSQARPGGRTDTQYF; CDR3nt: TGCGCCAGCAGCCAGGCTCGGCCGGGTGGGAGGACAGATACGCAGTATTTT
v_gene: TRBV27; j_gene: TRBJ2-5; abundance: NA; d_gene: NA; CDR3aa: CASSIFSGPQETQYF; CDR3nt: TGTGCCAGCAGTATATTTAGCGGACCCCAAGAGACCCAGTACTTC
v_gene: TRBV28; j_gene: TRBJ2-7; abundance: NA; d_gene: NA; CDR3aa: CASSYGELGSSYEQYF; CDR3nt: TGTGCCAGCAGTTACGGGGAACTGGGAAGCTCCTACGAGCAGTACTTC
v_gene: TRBV27; j_gene: TRBJ1-3; abundance: NA; d_gene: NA; CDR3aa: CASSLVVGNTIYF; CDR3nt: TGTGCCAGCAGTTTAGTCGTCGGAAACACCATATATTTT
v_gene: TRBV28; j_gene: TRBJ2-7; abundance: NA; d_gene: TRBD2; CDR3aa: CASKFSTSGSYEQYF; CDR3nt: TGTGCCAGCAAGTTCTCGACTAGCGGCTCCTACGAGCAGTACTTC
v_gene: TRBV29-1; j_gene: TRBJ2-3; abundance: NA; d_gene: NA; CDR3aa: CSVEFGRSTDTQYF; CDR3nt: TGCAGCGTTGAATTTGGTCGGAGCACAGATACGCAGTATTTT
v_gene: TRBV10-2; j_gene: TRBJ2-1; abundance: NA; d_gene: NA; CDR3aa: CASIGAGHNEQFF; CDR3nt: TGCGCCAGCATAGGGGCAGGGCACAATGAGCAGTTCTTC
v_gene: TRBV10-1; j_gene: TRBJ2-1; abundance: few; d_gene: TRBD1; CDR3aa: CASRDTGANEQFF; CDR3nt: TGCGCCAGCAGAGATACAGGGGCCAATGAGCAGTTCTTC
v_gene: TRBV19; j_gene: TRBJ2-2; abundance: NA; d_gene: NA; CDR3aa: CASSPTSTGELFF; CDR3nt: TGTGCCAGTAGTCCCACTAGCACCGGGGAGCTGTTTTTT
v_gene: TRBV20-1; j_gene: TRBJ2-1; abundance: once; d_gene: NA; CDR3aa: CSASKQGPYNEQFF; CDR3nt: TGCAGTGCTAGTAAGCAGGGTCCCTACAATGAGCAGTTCTTC
v_gene: TRBV10-2; j_gene: TRBJ2-7; abundance: NA; d_gene: TRBD2; CDR3aa: CASSRLAGSSYEQYF; CDR3nt: TGCGCCAGCAGCAGACTAGCGGGATCCTCCTACGAGCAGTACTTC
v_gene: TRBV27; j_gene: TRBJ2-3; abundance: once; d_gene: TRBD2; CDR3aa: CASSLSVAGADTQYF; CDR3nt: TGTGCCAGCAGTTTATCGGTAGCGGGAGCAGATACGCAGTATTTT
v_gene: TRBV30; j_gene: TRBJ1-5; abundance: NA; d_gene: NA; CDR3aa: CAWSAPTAGRNQPQHF; CDR3nt: TGTGCCTGGAGTGCCCCGACCGCTGGGCGTAATCAGCCCCAGCATTTT
v_gene: TRBV7-2; j_gene: TRBJ2-7; abundance: NA; d_gene: TRBD2; CDR3aa: CASSLFWREGPIEQYF; CDR3nt: TGTGCCAGCAGCTTATTCTGGCGGGAGGGCCCAATCGAGCAGTACTTC
v_gene: TRBV5-6; j_gene: TRBJ2-2; abundance: NA; d_gene: NA; CDR3aa: CASSLLGGTGELFF; CDR3nt: TGTGCCAGCAGCTTGTTAGGAGGCACCGGGGAGCTGTTTTTT